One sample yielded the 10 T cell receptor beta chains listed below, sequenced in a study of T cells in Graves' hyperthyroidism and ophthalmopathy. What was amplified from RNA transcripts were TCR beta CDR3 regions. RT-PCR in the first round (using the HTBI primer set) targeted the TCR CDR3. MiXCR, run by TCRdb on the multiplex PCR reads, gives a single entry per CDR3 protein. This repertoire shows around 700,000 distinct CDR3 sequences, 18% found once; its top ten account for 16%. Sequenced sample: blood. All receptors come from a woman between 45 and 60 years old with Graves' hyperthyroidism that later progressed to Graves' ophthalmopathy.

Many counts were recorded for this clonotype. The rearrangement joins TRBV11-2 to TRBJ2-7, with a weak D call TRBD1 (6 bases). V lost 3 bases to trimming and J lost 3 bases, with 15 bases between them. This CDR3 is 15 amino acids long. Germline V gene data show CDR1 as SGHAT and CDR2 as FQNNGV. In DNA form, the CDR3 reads TGTGCCAGCAGCTTTTCGCAGGGGCTGGTCTACGAGCAGTACTTC. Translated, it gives CASSFSQGLVYEQYF. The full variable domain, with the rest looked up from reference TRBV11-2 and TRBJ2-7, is EAGVAQSPRYKIIEKRQSVAFWCNPISGHATLYWYQQILGQGPKLLIQFQNNGVVDDSQLPKDRFSAERLKGVDSTLKIQPAKLEDSAVYLCASSFSQGLVYEQYFGPGTRLTVT.

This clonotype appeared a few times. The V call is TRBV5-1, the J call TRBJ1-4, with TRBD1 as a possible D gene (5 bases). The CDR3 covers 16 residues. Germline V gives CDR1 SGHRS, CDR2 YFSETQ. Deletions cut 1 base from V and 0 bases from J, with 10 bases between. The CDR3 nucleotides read TGCGCCAGCAGCTTGTTGGGACCCTCAACTAATGAAAAACTGTTTTTT. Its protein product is CASSLLGPSTNEKLFF.

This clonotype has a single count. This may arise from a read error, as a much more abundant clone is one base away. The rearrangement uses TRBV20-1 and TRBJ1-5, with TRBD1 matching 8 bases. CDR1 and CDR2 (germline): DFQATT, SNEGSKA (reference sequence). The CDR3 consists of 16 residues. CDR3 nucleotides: TGCAGTGCTGGAGACCCGGGACAGGTGATTAATCAGCCCCAGCATTTT. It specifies CSAGDPGQVINQPQHF.

The CDR3 bases are TGTGCCACCAGCATCCTGTTGAGGGGGGGGGGTGCAGATACGCAGTATTTT. The encoded protein is CATSILLRGGGADTQYF. The rearrangement links TRBV15 to TRBJ2-3, with a weak D call TRBD2 (7 bases). Germline CDR1 reads LNHNV; CDR2 reads YYDKDF (reference sequence). The CDR3 sequence is 17 residues long. Trimming cost V 4 bases and J 4 bases, with 21 bases left between them.

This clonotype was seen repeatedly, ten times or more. CDR3 in amino acids: CASSPAGNEQFF. In nucleotides, the CDR3 is TGTGCCAGCAGCCCAGCGGGAAATGAGCAGTTCTTC. The gene calls are TRBV11-1 and TRBJ2-1; TRBD2 matches at 7 bases. The CDR3 sequence is 12 residues long. V shed 5 bases, J shed 7 bases, and the junction held 2 bases outside the gene matches. Germline CDR1 is SGHAT and CDR2 is FQDESV (reference sequence).

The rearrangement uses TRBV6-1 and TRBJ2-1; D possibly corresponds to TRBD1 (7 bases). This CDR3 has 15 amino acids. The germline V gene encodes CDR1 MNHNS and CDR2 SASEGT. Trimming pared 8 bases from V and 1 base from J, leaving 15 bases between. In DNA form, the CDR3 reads TGTGCCAGCCCCAGGGGGGTCGGATCCTACAATGAGCAGTTCTTC. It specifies CASPRGVGSYNEQFF.

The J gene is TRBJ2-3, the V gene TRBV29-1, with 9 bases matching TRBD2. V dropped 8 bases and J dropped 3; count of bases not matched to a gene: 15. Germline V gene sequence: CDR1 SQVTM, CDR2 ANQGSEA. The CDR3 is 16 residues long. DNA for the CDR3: TGCAGCTTAAAAGGGGTGAGCGGGGGGATGACAGATACGCAGTATTTT. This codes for CSLKGVSGGMTDTQYF.

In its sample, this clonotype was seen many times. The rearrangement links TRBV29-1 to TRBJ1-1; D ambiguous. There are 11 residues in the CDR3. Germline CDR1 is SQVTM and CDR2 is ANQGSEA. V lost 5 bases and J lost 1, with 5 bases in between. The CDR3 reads CSVRRNTEAFF. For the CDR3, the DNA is TGCAGCGTTAGGAGGAACACTGAAGCTTTCTTT.

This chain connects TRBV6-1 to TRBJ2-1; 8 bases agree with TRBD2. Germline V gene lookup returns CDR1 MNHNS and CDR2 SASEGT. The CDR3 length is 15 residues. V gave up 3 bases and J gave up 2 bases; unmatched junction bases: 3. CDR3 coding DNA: TGTGCCAGCAGTGACCGGGAGGGAACCTACAATGAGCAGTTCTTC. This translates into CASSDREGTYNEQFF.

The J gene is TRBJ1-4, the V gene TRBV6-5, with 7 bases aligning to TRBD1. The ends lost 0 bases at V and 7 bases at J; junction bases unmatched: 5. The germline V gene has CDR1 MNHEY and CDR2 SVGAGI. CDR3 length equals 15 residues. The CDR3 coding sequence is TGTGCCAGCAGTTACTCCCCGGGACAGATTGAAAAACTGTTTTTT. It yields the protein CASSYSPGQIEKLFF.